Here is one T cell receptor beta chain with its context. This clone was observed at least ten times. Its antigen specificity is not known. Base qualities are not recorded, but no much larger clone differs from it by a single base. The data originate from a study of beta chain features in type 1 diabetes (dated by TCRdb to the late 2010s). With regard to the full study: Mean age, gender distribution, total cell number and subset yield did not differ between patients and healthy donors. Across all samples, approximately 100 million sorted cells were examined, and cell number per subset correlated strongly with RNA yield. The study compared the TCRB repertoires of sorted circulating CD4+ T cell subsets in recently diagnosed type 1 diabetes patients with those in matched healthy donors. Regulatory and stem cell-like memory subsets were obtained from only 8 patients and about eight healthy donors, while naive and central memory subsets were obtained from all 30 or so donors. Results the study describes overall, beyond this receptor: PCR may preferentially amplify shorter templates, but because patient and control samples were amplified and corrected together, any resulting skew would affect both groups equally. Because cDNA rather than genomic DNA was sequenced, highly expressing activated cells could have been over-represented, although no difference in activation and CD3 levels was found between groups. HLA sub-analyses involved small numbers of individuals, so any influence of HLA type on TCRB rearrangement remained unresolved. The naive, central memory and regulatory TCRB repertoires appeared to resemble one another more closely among patients than among healthy donors. In all four CD4+ subsets, TCRB CDR3 length was moderately but significantly shorter in type 1 diabetes patients. Fewer insertions and more nucleotide deletions at VDJ recombination sites were observed in patients with type 1 diabetes, implying thymic rearrangement abnormalities.

A single peripheral blood draw of around 120 mL on average was collected from each donor into heparinised tubes. Naive, central memory, regulatory and stem cell-like memory CD4+ T cells were sorted on a BD FACSAria II using a panel including CD45RO, CCR7, CD25, CD127, CD95 and CD27. A purity above 98% was achieved for all sorted populations. Right away, PBMCs were isolated by Lymphoprep density gradient centrifugation and were stained directly, with no culture step. To minimize batch effects, samples were stained and sorted in pairs, one healthy donor with one patient per experiment. V is cut back by 3 bases and J by 15 bases, with 9 bases in the junction unmatched. Taken from cysteine to phenylalanine, the CDR3 has 13 residues. CDR3 DNA only is kept here, 39 bases in frame from base 1. Via the germline V gene, CDR1 is MGHDK and CDR2 SYGVNS. The entire amount of isolated RNA was reverse transcribed using the High Capacity cDNA Reverse Transcription Kit, so the sequenced TCRB transcripts were expressed ones. Naive, central memory and regulatory T cell samples underwent deep immunoSEQ sequencing, averaging about 3.3 million total reads per sample. Sorted cells were lysed in RLT buffer, and RNA was extracted using DNase-treated RNeasy Micro or Mini kits according to cell number. To prevent cross-contamination, every cell subset was processed on its own, while patient and healthy donor samples were processed together. The immunoSEQ multiplex PCR was used to amplify TCRB sequences from cDNA, generating 87-bp fragments that spanned the CDR3 region. Amplicons were sequenced on the Illumina HiSeq platform. From the authors' description of their analysis: PCR bias was computationally corrected using synthetic template baselines, reads within Hamming distance 2 were collapsed, and singletons that could not be merged were discarded. By aligning reads against IMGT, V, D and J genes, CDR3 length, and insertions or deletions at six rearrangement sites were assigned. Within each subset, clonotype counts were normalized to sorted cell number, after which true diversity and Gini coefficients were computed with the tcR R package. The overlap coefficient, calculated on TCRB nucleotide sequences, was used to quantify repertoire sharing. Imported from immuneACCESS, the table was reduced by TCRdb to in-frame sequences with V and J called. These copies leave out some clones; in studies compared against another copy, an unresolved V gene accounts for under half, and the cause of the remainder is not known. V, J and clone size are those of that table, while D and trimming were read from the DNA. The sample table holds 130,000 to 150,000 clones, of which around 7% were seen once. The ten biggest clones cover around 1.5% of the sample.

The chain couples TRBV25-1 to TRBJ1-4; 8 junctional bases match TRBD1. The sample was central memory CD4+ T cells from blood. The clonotype comes from a young woman in good health. Read as DNA, the sequence is TGTGCCAGCAGTGAGGCCCACAGGGACAGGATGTTTTTT. It translates as CASSEAHRDRMFF. Reference TRBV25-1 and TRBJ1-4 genes cover what lies past the CDR3, so the full variable domain is EADIYQTPRYLVIGTGKKITLECSQTMGHDKMYWYQQDPGMELHLIHYSYGVNSTEKGDLSSESTVSRIRTEHFPLTLESARPSHTSQYLCASSEAHRDRMFFGSGTQLSVL.